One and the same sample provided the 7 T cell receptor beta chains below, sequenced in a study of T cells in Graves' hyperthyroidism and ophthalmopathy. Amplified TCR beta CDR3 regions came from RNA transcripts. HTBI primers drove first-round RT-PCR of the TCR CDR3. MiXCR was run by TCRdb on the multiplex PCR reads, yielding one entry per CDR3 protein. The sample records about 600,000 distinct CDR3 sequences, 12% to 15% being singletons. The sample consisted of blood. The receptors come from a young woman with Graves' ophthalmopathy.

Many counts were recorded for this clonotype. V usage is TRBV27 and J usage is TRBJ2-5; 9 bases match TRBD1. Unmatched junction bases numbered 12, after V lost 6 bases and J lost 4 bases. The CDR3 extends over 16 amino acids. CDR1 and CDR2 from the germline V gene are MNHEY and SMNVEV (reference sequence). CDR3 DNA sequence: TGTGCCAGCAGCCGTCTGGGGGGGACAGGGACAGAGACCCAGTACTTC. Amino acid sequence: CASSRLGGTGTETQYF.

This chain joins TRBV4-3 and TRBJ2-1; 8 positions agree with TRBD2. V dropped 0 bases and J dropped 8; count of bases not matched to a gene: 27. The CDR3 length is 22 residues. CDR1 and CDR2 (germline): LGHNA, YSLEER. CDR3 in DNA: TGCGCCAGCAGCCAAGAGGGGACGGGGAGCGGGAGTTCCCTGAATAGTCGCGATGAGCAGTTCTTC. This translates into CASSQEGTGSGSSLNSRDEQFF.

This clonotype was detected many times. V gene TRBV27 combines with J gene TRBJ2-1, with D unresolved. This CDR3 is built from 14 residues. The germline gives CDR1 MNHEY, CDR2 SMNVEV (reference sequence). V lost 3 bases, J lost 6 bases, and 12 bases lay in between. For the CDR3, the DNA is TGTGCCAGCAGTTTTCGGGTTTTGGCCAATGAGCAGTTCTTC. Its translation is CASSFRVLANEQFF.

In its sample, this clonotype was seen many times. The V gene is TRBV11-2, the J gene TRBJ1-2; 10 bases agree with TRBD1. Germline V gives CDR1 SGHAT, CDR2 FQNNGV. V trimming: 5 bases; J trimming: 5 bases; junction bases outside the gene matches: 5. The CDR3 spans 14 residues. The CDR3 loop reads CASSKPGQGYGYTF. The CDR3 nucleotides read TGTGCCAGCAGCAAACCGGGACAGGGGTATGGCTACACCTTC.

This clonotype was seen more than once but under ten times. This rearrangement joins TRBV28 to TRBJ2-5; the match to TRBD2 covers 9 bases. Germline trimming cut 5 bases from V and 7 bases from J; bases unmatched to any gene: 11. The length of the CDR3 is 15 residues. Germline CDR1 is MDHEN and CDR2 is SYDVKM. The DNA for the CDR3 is TGTGCCAGCAGTATTATCCAGGCGGGAGGGGGGACCCAGTACTTC. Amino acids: CASSIIQAGGGTQYF.

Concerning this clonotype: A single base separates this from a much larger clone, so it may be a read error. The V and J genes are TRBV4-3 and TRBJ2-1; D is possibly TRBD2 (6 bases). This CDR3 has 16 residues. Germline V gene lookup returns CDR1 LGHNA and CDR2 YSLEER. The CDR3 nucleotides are TGCGCCAGCAGCCAATGGTCGGGAGTGACATACAATGGGCAGTTCTTC. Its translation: CASSQWSGVTYNGQFF.

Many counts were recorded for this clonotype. DNA for the CDR3: TGTGCCAGCAGCCCTACAGGGGGCGCCCACACCTACGAGCAGTACTTC. Protein product: CASSPTGGAHTYEQYF. The chain links TRBV7-9 to TRBJ2-7; TRBD1 matches 9 bases. Unmatched junction bases numbered 10, after V lost 5 bases and J lost 2 bases. Looked up from germline, CDR1 is SEHNR and CDR2 is FQNEAQ (reference sequence). CDR3 length: 16 residues.